This is a list of T cell receptor beta chains from one sample in a study of cytomegalovirus exposure and HLA in healthy donors. Produced via immunoSEQ multiplex PCR; TCRdb's table is partial and in-frame only. In the table there are about 170,000 clones, around 62% of which are singletons. The sample taken for sequencing was PBMCs. Source of these receptors: a man aged 35-49 years in good health and CMV-seronegative. Both conserved end residues are trimmed from each CDR3. Each record gives: V gene, J gene, CDR3 protein.

v_gene: TRBV6-4; j_gene: TRBJ2-1; CDR3aa: ASSDSTGGYNEQF
v_gene: TRBV5-1; j_gene: TRBJ2-1; CDR3aa: ASSLQGMDEQF
v_gene: TRBV7-9; j_gene: TRBJ2-5; CDR3aa: ASSPVGGLRETQY
v_gene: TRBV28; j_gene: TRBJ2-5; CDR3aa: ASSLAGAAGTQY
v_gene: TRBV15; j_gene: TRBJ2-5; CDR3aa: ATSVRRGPETQY
v_gene: TRBV5-1; j_gene: TRBJ1-3; CDR3aa: ASSLEGTAGNTIY
v_gene: TRBV7-9; j_gene: TRBJ2-1; CDR3aa: ASSFRGSSYNEQF
v_gene: TRBV5-1; j_gene: TRBJ2-3; CDR3aa: ASSWSDSFTDTQY
v_gene: TRBV19; j_gene: TRBJ2-1; CDR3aa: ASSPHSGSVYEQF
v_gene: TRBV30; j_gene: TRBJ2-7; CDR3aa: AWSVGGTGYEQY
v_gene: TRBV28; j_gene: TRBJ2-7; CDR3aa: ASRVGRSYEQY
v_gene: TRBV5-8; j_gene: TRBJ2-7; CDR3aa: ASSLVFREGVRQY
v_gene: TRBV5-5; j_gene: TRBJ2-6; CDR3aa: ASSSRGGQGISGANVLT
v_gene: TRBV28; j_gene: TRBJ1-2; CDR3aa: ASRIPGQGYGYT
v_gene: TRBV5-6; j_gene: TRBJ1-2; CDR3aa: ASSPWQPYGYT
v_gene: TRBV30; j_gene: TRBJ1-5; CDR3aa: AWSVGGAGNQPQH
v_gene: TRBV7-9; j_gene: TRBJ1-1; CDR3aa: ASSPGLNTEAF
v_gene: TRBV18; j_gene: TRBJ1-4; CDR3aa: ASSREGTFNEKLF
v_gene: TRBV19; j_gene: TRBJ2-7; CDR3aa: ASSLKRESGYEQY
v_gene: TRBV6-5; j_gene: TRBJ2-7; CDR3aa: ASSYTGSYEQY
v_gene: TRBV7-9; j_gene: TRBJ2-1; CDR3aa: ASRPNQREGESGQF
v_gene: TRBV5-5; j_gene: TRBJ1-2; CDR3aa: ASSLETGETYGYT
v_gene: TRBV5-1; j_gene: TRBJ1-3; CDR3aa: ASSATGSSGNTIY
v_gene: TRBV6-5; j_gene: TRBJ1-4; CDR3aa: ASSSTGGPEKLF
v_gene: TRBV7-2; j_gene: TRBJ2-5; CDR3aa: ASRYTSGGAETQY
v_gene: TRBV7-2; j_gene: TRBJ1-2; CDR3aa: ASTLGPGQGQGYT
v_gene: TRBV5-4; j_gene: TRBJ2-3; CDR3aa: ASSSRGSGDTQY
v_gene: TRBV6-6; j_gene: .; CDR3aa: ASLKFLSGSLYEQY
v_gene: TRBV2; j_gene: TRBJ1-5; CDR3aa: ASTSWRDQPQH
v_gene: TRBV6-5; j_gene: TRBJ2-5; CDR3aa: ASSSTSGGETQY
v_gene: TRBV7-3; j_gene: TRBJ2-7; CDR3aa: ARILKGTTDGSKEQY
v_gene: TRBV11-3; j_gene: TRBJ2-1; CDR3aa: ASSPGQGSYNEQF
v_gene: TRBV7-9; j_gene: TRBJ1-2; CDR3aa: ASSSMDRGYT
v_gene: TRBV6-4; j_gene: TRBJ2-3; CDR3aa: ASSEGPTDTQY
v_gene: TRBV11-2; j_gene: TRBJ1-4; CDR3aa: ASSQNRGRPAKLF
v_gene: TRBV5-1; j_gene: TRBJ2-5; CDR3aa: ASSQTGKQETQY
v_gene: TRBV7-3; j_gene: TRBJ2-5; CDR3aa: ASSSRVGEALRPQY
v_gene: TRBV7-7; j_gene: TRBJ2-5; CDR3aa: ASSLSEGAWETQY
v_gene: TRBV6-5; j_gene: TRBJ2-7; CDR3aa: ASSYGTHSSYEQY
v_gene: TRBV18; j_gene: TRBJ2-3; CDR3aa: ASSPRGQGARGTDTQY